The 18 T cell receptor beta chains in this list originate from one sample, sequenced in a study of cytomegalovirus exposure and HLA in healthy donors. Assay used: immunoSEQ multiplex PCR; TCRdb lists only in-frame clones, some missing. The sample yields some 69,000 clones, more than 95% seen once. Source material: PBMCs. The receptors originated from a man between 18 and 29 years old in good health and CMV-seronegative.

This clone appeared once. At one boundary the junction diverges from the germline segment, which might be a read error. Other DNA variants within this sample encode the same CDR3. The V and J genes are TRBV5-6 and TRBJ2-7; D perhaps matches TRBD1 (6 bases). The CDR3 has 13 amino acids. Germline V gene data show CDR1 as SGHDT and CDR2 as YYEEEE. CDR3 DNA sequence: TGTGCCAGCAGCAGGACAGCGACCTACGAGCAGTACTTT. Translation gives CASSRTATYEQYF.

The chain couples TRBV10-1 to TRBJ2-7, with 7 bases aligning to TRBD1. The CDR3 is 13 amino acids. CDR1 is WNHNN, CDR2 SYGVQD, per germline (reference sequence). The V gene end was trimmed by 0 bases and the J gene end by 7 bases; junction bases not matched to a gene: 3. CDR3 sequence reads: CASSESGTDEQYF. CDR3 coding DNA: TGCGCCAGCAGTGAGTCGGGGACAGATGAGCAGTACTTC.

The V call is TRBV19, the J call TRBJ2-5; TRBD1 agrees at 8 bases. The CDR3 extends over 15 amino acids. The ends lost 5 bases at V and 6 bases at J; junction bases unmatched: 11. CDR1 LNHDA and CDR2 SQIVND come from the germline V gene (reference sequence). The CDR3 loop reads CASSGGTGGGKTQYF. The CDR3 DNA sequence: TGTGCCAGTAGTGGGGGGACAGGCGGCGGGAAGACCCAGTACTTC.

The chain couples TRBV4-1 to TRBJ1-2; 9 positions match TRBD1. Looked up from germline, CDR1 is MGHRA and CDR2 is YSYEKL. The CDR3 extends over 15 amino acids. Unmatched junction bases numbered 10, after V lost 3 bases and J lost 8 bases. The CDR3, as DNA: TGCGCCAGCAGCCAGGGGCCGGGACAGGGAAGGGGCTACACCTTC. This encodes CASSQGPGQGRGYTF.

The chain couples TRBV7-2 to TRBJ2-7; a possible D gene is TRBD2 (5 bases). The germline CDR1 and CDR2 sequences are SGHTA and FQGNSA. CDR3 length: 13 amino acids. Trimming left V 6 bases short and J 1 base short, with 10 bases between. CDR3 amino acids: CASRPSGSYEQYF. As DNA, the CDR3 is TGTGCCAGCAGGCCATCGGGGTCCTACGAGCAGTACTTC.

This chain joins TRBV7-6 and TRBJ2-1; D gene ambiguous. Trimming took 1 base from V and 6 from J, leaving 13 bases between them. Germline assignment: CDR1 SGHVS and CDR2 FNYEAQ. The CDR3 extends over 15 amino acids. CDR3 sequence (DNA): TGTGCCAGCAGCTTAGTAGCTTTGGGTGTCAATGAGCAGTTCTTC. Protein sequence: CASSLVALGVNEQFF.

The rearrangement uses TRBV2 and TRBJ2-6; the D is unclear. The germline V and J ends were trimmed by 8 bases and 2 bases, with 7 bases remaining between them. From germline, CDR1 is SNHLY and CDR2 FYNNEI. This CDR3 region has 13 residues. For the CDR3, the DNA is TGTGCCAGCCCTAGACCTGGGGCCAACGTCCTGACTTTC. Its translation: CASPRPGANVLTF.

The chain is built from TRBV27 and TRBJ2-4; 7 nucleotides match TRBD1. Germline V gene sequence: CDR1 MNHEY, CDR2 SMNVEV (reference sequence). V lost 5 bases, J lost 1 base, and 5 bases stayed unmatched. The CDR3 runs to 15 residues. The CDR3 is CASSPDRVAKNIQYF. Here the CDR3 DNA reads TGTGCCAGCAGTCCAGACAGGGTGGCCAAAAACATTCAGTACTTC.

The rearrangement uses TRBV5-6 and TRBJ2-1; 7 bases map to TRBD2. Per germline, CDR1 SGHDT and CDR2 YYEEEE. The CDR3 runs 16 residues. Unmatched junction bases numbered 10, after V lost 4 bases and J lost 3 bases. This chain's CDR3 is CASSGASSSGYNEQFF. CDR3 coding DNA: TGTGCCAGCAGCGGGGCAAGTTCTAGCGGCTACAATGAGCAGTTCTTC.

The genes are TRBV2 and TRBJ1-2, with a possible D match to TRBD1 (5 bases). The V end was cut by 10 bases, the J end by 2 bases, with 17 bases between. Germline V gene data show CDR1 as SNHLY and CDR2 as FYNNEI. The CDR3 has 14 residues. CDR3 nucleotides: TGTGCCACCAAACCCGGACAAATAAACTATGGCTACACCTTC. Its protein product is CATKPGQINYGYTF.

This chain joins TRBV4-1 and TRBJ1-1; 7 bases agree with TRBD1. The CDR3 is 15 amino acids. Germline V CDR1 and CDR2: MGHRA, YSYEKL. The trim removed 0 bases at V and 5 bases at J, leaving 6 bases unmatched. CDR3 protein: CASSQDTGAWTEAFF. CDR3 nucleotide sequence: TGCGCCAGCAGCCAAGATACAGGGGCTTGGACTGAAGCTTTCTTT.

The CDR3 loop is CASTRGVDEQYF. CDR3 sequence (DNA): TGTGCCAGCACCAGGGGAGTGGACGAGCAGTACTTC. The J gene is TRBJ2-7, the V gene TRBV7-8; perhaps TRBD1 as D (6 bases). The CDR3 is 12 residues long. In germline, CDR1 is SGHVS, CDR2 FQNEAQ. Between the trimmed V and J ends, which lost 7 bases and 5 bases, there was a span of 12 bases.

The V gene is TRBV5-1, the J gene TRBJ2-2; 11 nucleotides line up with TRBD2. V shed 4 bases, J shed 5 bases, and the junction held 7 bases outside the gene matches. The CDR3 runs 16 residues. Germline values: CDR1 SGHRS, CDR2 YFSETQ. As DNA, the CDR3 is TGCGCCAGCAGCGTGGCTCTAGCGGGAGGTACCGGGGAGCTGTTTTTT. It specifies CASSVALAGGTGELFF.

The rearrangement links TRBV5-8 to TRBJ2-1; 8 nucleotides match TRBD2. The junction had 2 bases not matched to a gene; V was cut back by 2 bases and J by 13 bases. CDR1 SGHTS and CDR2 YDEGEE come from the germline V gene. The CDR3 is 11 amino acids. CDR3 amino acids: CASSFTSGQFF. CDR3 coding DNA: TGTGCCAGCAGCTTTACTAGCGGCCAGTTCTTC. Complete variable domain (other parts from reference TRBV5-8 and TRBJ2-1): EAGVTQSPTHLIKTRGQQATLRCSPISGHTSVYWYQQALGLGLQFLLWYDEGEERNRGNFPPRFSGRQFPNYSSELNVNALELEDSALYLCASSFTSGQFFGPGTRLTVL.

This rearrangement joins TRBV2 to TRBJ2-2; the D is unclear. Germline CDR1 and CDR2: SNHLY and FYNNEI. Trimming removed 6 bases at V and 1 base at J, with 9 bases between. The CDR3 runs 14 residues. CDR3 residues: CASSYQVNTGELFF. DNA for the CDR3: TGTGCCAGCAGCTATCAGGTGAACACCGGGGAGCTGTTTTTT.

The J gene is TRBJ1-5, the V gene TRBV19, with D possibly TRBD1 on 6 matching bases. V was cut by 10 bases and J by 3 bases, with 10 bases left in between. This CDR3 region has 12 residues. Germline V gene sequence: CDR1 LNHDA, CDR2 SQIVND (reference sequence). The DNA of the CDR3 is TGTGCCACGGGGGGCCCCAATCAGCCCCAGCATTTT. Translation: CATGGPNQPQHF.

This chain joins TRBV28 and TRBJ2-1; 7 nucleotides align to TRBD1. V was pared by 6 bases and J by 3 bases, with 8 bases of the junction left unmatched. The germline V gene has CDR1 MDHEN and CDR2 SYDVKM. CDR3 length equals 15 residues. The CDR3 sequence is CASRLPGQIYNEQFF. CDR3 in DNA: TGTGCCAGCAGATTACCGGGACAGATCTACAATGAGCAGTTCTTC.

This clone was detected once. The chain employs TRBV7-8 and TRBJ1-1, with a possible D match to TRBD1 (5 bases). Between the trimmed V and J ends, which lost 4 bases and 1 base, there was a span of 13 bases. Germline CDR1 is SGHVS and CDR2 is FQNEAQ. The CDR3 extends over 15 amino acids. This CDR3 is CASSSFGDSNTEAFF. The CDR3, as DNA: TGTGCCAGCAGCTCCTTCGGGGACTCGAACACTGAAGCTTTCTTT.